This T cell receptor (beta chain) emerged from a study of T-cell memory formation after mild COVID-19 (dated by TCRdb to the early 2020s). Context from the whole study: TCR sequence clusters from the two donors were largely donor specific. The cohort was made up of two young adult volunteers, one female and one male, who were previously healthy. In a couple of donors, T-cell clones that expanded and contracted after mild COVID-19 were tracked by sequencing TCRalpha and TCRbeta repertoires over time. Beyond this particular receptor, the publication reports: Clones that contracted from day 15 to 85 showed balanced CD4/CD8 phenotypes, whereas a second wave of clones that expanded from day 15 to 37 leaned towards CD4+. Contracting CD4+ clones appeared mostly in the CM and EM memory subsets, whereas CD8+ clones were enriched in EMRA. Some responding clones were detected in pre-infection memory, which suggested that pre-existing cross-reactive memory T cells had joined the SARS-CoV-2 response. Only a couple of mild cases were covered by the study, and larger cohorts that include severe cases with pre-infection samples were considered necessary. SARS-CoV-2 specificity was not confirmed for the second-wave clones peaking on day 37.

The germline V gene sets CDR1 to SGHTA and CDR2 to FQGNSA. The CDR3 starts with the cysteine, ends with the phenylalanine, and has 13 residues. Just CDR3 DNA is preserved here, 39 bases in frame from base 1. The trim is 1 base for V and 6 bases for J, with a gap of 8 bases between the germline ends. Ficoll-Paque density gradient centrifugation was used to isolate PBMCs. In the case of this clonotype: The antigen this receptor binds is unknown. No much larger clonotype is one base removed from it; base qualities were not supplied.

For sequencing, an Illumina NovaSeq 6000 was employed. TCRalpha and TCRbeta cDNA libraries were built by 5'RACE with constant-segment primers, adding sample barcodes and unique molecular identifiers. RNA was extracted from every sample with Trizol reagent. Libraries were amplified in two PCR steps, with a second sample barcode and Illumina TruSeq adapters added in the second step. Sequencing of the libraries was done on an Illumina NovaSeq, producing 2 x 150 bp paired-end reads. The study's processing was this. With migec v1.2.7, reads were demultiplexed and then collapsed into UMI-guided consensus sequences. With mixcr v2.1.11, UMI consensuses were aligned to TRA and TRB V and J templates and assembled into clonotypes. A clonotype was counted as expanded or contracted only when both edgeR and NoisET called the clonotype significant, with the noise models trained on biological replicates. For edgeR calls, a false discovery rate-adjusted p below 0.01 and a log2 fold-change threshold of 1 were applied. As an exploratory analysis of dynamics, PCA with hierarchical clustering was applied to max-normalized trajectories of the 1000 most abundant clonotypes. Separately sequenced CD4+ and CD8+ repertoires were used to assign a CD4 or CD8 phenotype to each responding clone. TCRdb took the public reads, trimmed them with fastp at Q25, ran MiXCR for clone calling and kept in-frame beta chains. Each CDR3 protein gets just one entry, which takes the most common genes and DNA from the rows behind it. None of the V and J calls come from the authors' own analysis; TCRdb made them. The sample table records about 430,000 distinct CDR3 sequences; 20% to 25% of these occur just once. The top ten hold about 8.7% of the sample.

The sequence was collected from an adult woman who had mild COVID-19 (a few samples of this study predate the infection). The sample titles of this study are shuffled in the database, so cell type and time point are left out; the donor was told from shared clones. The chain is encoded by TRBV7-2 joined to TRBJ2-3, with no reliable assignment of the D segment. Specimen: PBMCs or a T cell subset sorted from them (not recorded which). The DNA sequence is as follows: TGTGCCAGCAGCTTAGGCCTCTCGGATACGCAGTATTTT. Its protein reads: CASSLGLSDTQYF.